This TCR beta chain was documented in a study of identifying expanded T cells in peripheral blood (dated by TCRdb to about 2019). With regard to the full study: Separate aliquots of the same genomic DNA pool were sequenced to produce technical replicates, and four replicates were compared in pairs.

This clone was counted between two and nine times. The specificity of this receptor is unknown. No much larger clonotype is one base removed from it; base qualities were not supplied. No immune events such as infections were documented for the healthy donors during the collection period. Time-dependent variance in a beta-binomial model of T-cell clone differential abundance was calibrated using healthy-donor blood repertoires as a training cohort. There were roughly 10 healthy donors in the training cohort, of whom 3 were female and 7 were male. An age range of roughly 25 to 65 years, with an average of approximately 43 years, was recorded for the donors. Whole blood from each healthy donor was obtained from a commercial supplier and was collected at three time points about 15 days apart. For immunosequencing, genomic DNA was extracted from unsorted whole blood. Trimming removed 0 bases from V and 5 bases from J; the gene matches leave 8 bases unexplained. Reading from cysteine to phenylalanine, the CDR3 counts 16 amino acids. Only CDR3 DNA remains: 48 bases, in frame from the first base. Sequences LNHNV (CDR1) and YYDKDF (CDR2) are obtained from the germline V gene (reference sequence).

Beyond this particular receptor, the publication reports: Across all healthy-donor time intervals, the beta-binomial model significantly cut both the number of clones called differentially abundant and the false-positive rate. The binomial model flagged roughly 1.2 differentially abundant clones between technical replicates but approximately 16 over around two weeks and 19 to 20 over around four weeks. It was expected by the authors that biological variance in healthy repertoires might increase further over much longer intervals, such as months to years. In all healthy donors, the variance in clone template counts between samples taken around 14 days apart rose significantly as total template count increased.

TCRbeta CDR3 regions were profiled with the immunoSEQ Assay using bias-controlled multiplex PCR amplification of genomic DNA. On the authors' methods: The absolute abundance of each unique TCRbeta CDR3 region was quantified after sequences were collapsed and filtered. Differential abundance was assessed using a binomial (Fisher-equivalent) model and a beta-binomial model in which time-dependent variance fitted from healthy donors was added. Any clone with fewer than 5 combined templates was excluded, and a clone was called differentially abundant if its Benjamini-Hochberg FDR was below 0.01. In the beta-binomial model, variance was expressed as a function of the total template count across the two samples, in the form v = (b*log(k)+a)^2. The immuneACCESS repertoire file appears here via TCRdb, limited to in-frame rearrangements. These files lack a portion of the clones; in checked studies, under half of the deficit traces to unresolved V genes, and the cause of the others is not known. Clone size and V and J calls were adopted from that table, with D and trimming inferred from the DNA. The sample table contains 95,000 to 100,000 clones; only one count was recorded for roughly 87% of them. The ten largest clones take up 17% of the sample.

Source material: blood. This TCR was recovered from a person aged 18 to 75 in good health. Rearrangement joined TRBV15 to TRBJ2-5; 8 of the junction bases match TRBD1. For the CDR3, the sequence is CATSRDRMTGAETQYF. The nucleotide sequence is given as TGTGCCACCAGCAGAGATCGGATGACAGGGGCGGAGACCCAGTACTTC.